A single sample gave rise to the 12 T cell receptor beta chains below, sequenced in a study of T cells in Graves' hyperthyroidism and ophthalmopathy. RNA transcripts served as the template for amplifying TCR beta CDR3 regions. During a first-round RT-PCR of the TCR CDR3, the HTBI primer set was used. TCRdb re-analysed the multiplex PCR reads in MiXCR, keeping a single row per CDR3 protein. Of nearly 250,000 distinct CDR3 sequences listed, less than 20% were seen once; the top ten hold 28%. The sample taken for sequencing was blood. The receptors come from a woman aged 18-29 years with Graves' ophthalmopathy.

Only a few counts were recorded for this clonotype. V gene TRBV4-3 combines with J gene TRBJ2-7; the D is unclear. Germline values: CDR1 LGHNA, CDR2 YSLEER. This CDR3 spans 14 amino acids. Between the trimmed V and J ends, which lost 0 bases and 5 bases, there was a span of 11 bases. CDR3: CASSQDKRTHEQYF. For the CDR3, the DNA is TGCGCCAGCAGCCAAGATAAACGGACCCACGAGCAGTACTTC.

This clonotype was found many times. The V and J genes are TRBV24-1 and TRBJ2-3, with a tentative D call TRBD2 (5 bases). The CDR3 length is 16 residues. Germline CDR1 and CDR2: KGHDR and SFDVKD. V lost 4 bases and J 8 bases, leaving 21 bases between the germline ends. In DNA form, the CDR3 reads TGTGCCACCAGTGAAACTGGACTGGGCCGAGGTAGTACGCAGTATTTT. Its translation is CATSETGLGRGSTQYF.

This clonotype was recorded many times. This chain uses TRBV7-9 with TRBJ1-1, with D perhaps TRBD1 (5 bases). V shed 1 base and J shed 0 bases, with 9 bases lying between them. Germline CDR1 is SEHNR and CDR2 is FQNEAQ (reference sequence). CDR3 length: 15 amino acids. The DNA of the CDR3 is TGTGCCAGCAGCTTAGAGGGGACGGTGAACACTGAAGCTTTCTTT. This gives the protein CASSLEGTVNTEAFF.

This clonotype occurred many times. The chain carries TRBV29-1 and TRBJ1-2; 7 positions match TRBD1. CDR1 SQVTM and CDR2 ANQGSEA come from the germline V gene. Trimming cost V 7 bases and J 6 bases; bases outside gene matches: 11. CDR3 length: 13 amino acids. CDR3 sequence reads: CSGYSGQEDGYTF. CDR3 DNA: TGCAGCGGCTATTCCGGACAGGAGGATGGCTACACCTTC.

The chain recombines TRBV2 with TRBJ2-2; D remains ambiguous. V was shortened by 4 bases and J by 1 base, with 7 bases between the two germline ends. CDR3 length equals 14 residues. Per the germline V gene, CDR1 is SNHLY and CDR2 is FYNNEI. CDR3 bases: TGTGCCAGCAGTGTCGGTCGGAACACCGGGGAGCTGTTTTTT. Translated, it gives CASSVGRNTGELFF. The whole variable domain, remainder taken from reference TRBV2 and TRBJ2-2, is EPEVTQTPSHQVTQMGQEVILRCVPISNHLYFYWYRQILGQKVEFLVSFYNNEISEKSEIFDDQFSVERPDGSNFTLKIRSTKLEDSAMYFCASSVGRNTGELFFGEGSRLTVL.

Note on this clonotype: Sequence at one end of the junction differs from germline and may be a read error. The rearrangement uses TRBV2 and TRBJ1-2; the match to TRBD1 covers 9 bases. Germline V lookup: CDR1 SNHLY, CDR2 FYNNEI. The CDR3 extends over 13 amino acids. CDR3 protein: CASSWDRAGGHTF. In DNA form, the CDR3 reads TGTGCCAGCAGCTGGGACAGGGCAGGTGGCCACACCTTC.

This clonotype came up many times. V is TRBV9 and J is TRBJ2-1, with 9 bases identical to TRBD2. From germline, CDR1 is SGDLS and CDR2 YYNGEE. The CDR3 is made up of 16 amino acids. With 4 bases clipped from V and 4 bases from J, the junction kept 9 bases outside the gene matches. The CDR3 DNA reads as TGTGCCAGCAGCCCCCGGGTTAGCGGGGGTTACAATGAGCAGTTCTTC. It translates to CASSPRVSGGYNEQFF.

This clonotype was detected ten times or more. CDR3 sequence: CSARDRSGGYTF. In DNA form, the CDR3 reads TGCAGTGCTAGAGATCGTAGTGGGGGCTACACCTTC. This chain connects TRBV20-1 to TRBJ1-2; no clear D. The CDR3 contains 12 residues. CDR1 and CDR2 (germline): DFQATT, SNEGSKA (reference sequence). Trimming pared 0 bases from V and 8 bases from J, leaving 10 bases between.

This clonotype was detected many times. The V and J genes are TRBV2 and TRBJ1-2; TRBD1 aligns across 11 bases. The trim removed 7 bases at V and 4 bases at J, leaving 5 bases unmatched. The CDR3 extends over 14 amino acids. Per germline, CDR1 SNHLY and CDR2 FYNNEI. This chain's CDR3 is CASTGQGASYGYTF. CDR3 sequence (DNA): TGTGCCAGCACCGGACAGGGGGCGAGCTATGGCTACACCTTC. The full variable domain, with the rest looked up from reference TRBV2 and TRBJ1-2, is EPEVTQTPSHQVTQMGQEVILRCVPISNHLYFYWYRQILGQKVEFLVSFYNNEISEKSEIFDDQFSVERPDGSNFTLKIRSTKLEDSAMYFCASTGQGASYGYTFGSGTRLTVV.

This clonotype appeared many times. The J gene is TRBJ2-5, the V gene TRBV10-3; a possible D gene is TRBD1 (6 bases). V lost 10 bases to trimming and J lost 2 bases, with 14 bases between them. CDR3 length: 13 amino acids. Germline V gene data show CDR1 as ENHRY and CDR2 as SYGVKD. The CDR3 sequence is CATKPQGQETQYF. The CDR3, as DNA: TGTGCCACGAAACCACAGGGACAAGAGACCCAGTACTTC.

This clonotype was seen at least ten times. The chain uses TRBV5-1 and TRBJ2-1; D may match TRBD1 or TRBD2 (7 bases each). Trimming pared 3 bases from V and 3 bases from J, leaving 19 bases between. The CDR3 extends over 17 amino acids. Germline lookup yields CDR1 SGHRS and CDR2 YFSETQ. CDR3 loop: CASSWGVRGGDYNEQFF. CDR3 nucleotides: TGCGCCAGCAGCTGGGGGGTCAGGGGGGGAGACTACAATGAGCAGTTCTTC.

This clonotype was counted a few times. The gene calls are TRBV15 and TRBJ1-1, with TRBD1 as a possible D gene (5 bases). Looked up from germline, CDR1 is LNHNV and CDR2 is YYDKDF (reference sequence). The CDR3 has 20 residues. The ends were cut back, 1 base at V and 4 bases at J, with 28 bases in the middle. The DNA of the CDR3 is TGTGCCACCAGCAGAGTGGGTGTACTTCGTCTGGGGACGGGGTCCACTGAAGCTTTCTTT. This sequence encodes CATSRVGVLRLGTGSTEAFF. The complete variable domain, with remaining parts taken from reference TRBV15 and TRBJ1-1, reads DAMVIQNPRYQVTQFGKPVTLSCSQTLNHNVMYWYQQKSSQAPKLLFHYYDKDFNNEADTPDNFQSRRPNTSFCFLDIRSPGLGDTAMYLCATSRVGVLRLGTGSTEAFFGQGTRLTVV.